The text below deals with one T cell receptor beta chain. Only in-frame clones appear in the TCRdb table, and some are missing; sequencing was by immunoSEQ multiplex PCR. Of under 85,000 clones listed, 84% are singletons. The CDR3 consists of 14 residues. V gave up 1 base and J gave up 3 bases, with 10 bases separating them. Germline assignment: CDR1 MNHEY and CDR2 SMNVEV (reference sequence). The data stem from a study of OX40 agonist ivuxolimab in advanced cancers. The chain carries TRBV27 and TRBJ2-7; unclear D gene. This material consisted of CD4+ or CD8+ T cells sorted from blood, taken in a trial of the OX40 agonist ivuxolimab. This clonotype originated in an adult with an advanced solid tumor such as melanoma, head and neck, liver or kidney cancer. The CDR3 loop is CASSLLGSGYEQYF. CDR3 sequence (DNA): TGTGCCAGCAGTTTATTAGGGTCTGGCTACGAGCAGTACTTC.